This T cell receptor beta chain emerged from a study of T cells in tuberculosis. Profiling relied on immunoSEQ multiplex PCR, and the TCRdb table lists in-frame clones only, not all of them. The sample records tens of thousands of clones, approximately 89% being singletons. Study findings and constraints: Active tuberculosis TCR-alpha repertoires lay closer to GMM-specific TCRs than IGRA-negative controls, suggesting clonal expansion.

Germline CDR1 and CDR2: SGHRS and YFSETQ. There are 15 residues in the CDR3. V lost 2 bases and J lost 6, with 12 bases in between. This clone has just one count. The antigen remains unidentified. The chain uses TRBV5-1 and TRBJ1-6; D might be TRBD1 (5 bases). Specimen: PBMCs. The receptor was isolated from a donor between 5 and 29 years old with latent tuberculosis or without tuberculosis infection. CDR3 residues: CASSLIQGSNSPLHF. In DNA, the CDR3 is TGCGCCAGCAGCTTAATTCAGGGAAGTAATTCACCCCTCCACTTT.